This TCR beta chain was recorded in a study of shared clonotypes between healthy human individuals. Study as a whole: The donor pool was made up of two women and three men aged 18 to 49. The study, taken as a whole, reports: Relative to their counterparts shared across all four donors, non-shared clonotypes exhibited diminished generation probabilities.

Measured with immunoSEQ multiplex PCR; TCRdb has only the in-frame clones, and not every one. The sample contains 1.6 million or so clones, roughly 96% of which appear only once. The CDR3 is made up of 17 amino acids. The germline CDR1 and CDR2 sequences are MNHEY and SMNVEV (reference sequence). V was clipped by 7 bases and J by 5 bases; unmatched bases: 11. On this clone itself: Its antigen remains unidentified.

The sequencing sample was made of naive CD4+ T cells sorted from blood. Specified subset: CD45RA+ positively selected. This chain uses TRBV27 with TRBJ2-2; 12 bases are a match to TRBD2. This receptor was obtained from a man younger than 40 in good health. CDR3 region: CASTLTSGRYRTGELFF. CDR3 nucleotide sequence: TGTGCCAGCACCCTAACTAGCGGGAGGTATCGAACCGGGGAGCTGTTTTTT.